The 2 T cell receptor beta chains listed next were all sequenced from one sample in a study of post-analysis software for immune sequencing data. Which antigens these TCRs recognize remains unknown. Study outcomes and limitations: TRBV5-6, TRBV5-1 and TRBV20-1 belonged to a set of about five TRBV segments that were more frequent in patients than controls.

Presence of unique molecular identifiers characterized the TCR beta cDNA libraries. TCRdb ran MiXCR on the PCR reads and lists one entry per CDR3 protein. The sample includes roughly 870,000 distinct CDR3 sequences, under 70% of them seen just once. Sequenced sample: blood. The receptor set was obtained from a girl between 10 and 17 years old with multiple sclerosis.

The V and J genes are TRBV29-1 and TRBJ2-1; 8 nucleotides line up with TRBD2. The trim removed 7 bases at V and 4 bases at J, leaving 18 bases unmatched. Germline CDR1 SQVTM, CDR2 ANQGSEA. The CDR3 consists of 17 residues. CDR3 DNA: TGCAGCGCCCCGGGACTAGGACGGCCCGGGGTATACAATGAGCAGTTCTTC. Amino acids: CSAPGLGRPGVYNEQFF.

In this sample, this clonotype turned up a few times. The V gene is TRBV6-5, the J gene TRBJ2-7; TRBD2 matches 10 bases. The J segment lost 7 bases and the V segment lost 4 bases, leaving 10 bases of the junction unmatched. The CDR3 is made up of 15 amino acids. CDR1 is MNHEY and CDR2 is SVGAGI in the germline V gene. The CDR3 loop reads CASSSSGSTPHEQYF. The DNA of the CDR3 is TGTGCCAGCAGTTCTAGCGGGAGCACCCCTCATGAGCAGTACTTC.